This T cell receptor (beta chain) comes out of a study of cytomegalovirus exposure and HLA in healthy donors. Overall study findings and caveats: Highest at DRB1 and lowest at HLA-C, TCR association rates differed among HLA loci in a later analysis.

A multiplex PCR was run with 60 Vbeta primers and 13 Jbeta primers. Per the original methods: The count from a later analysis was tens of millions of unique TCR beta chains, 9.5 million to 13 million of them shared. Profiled with immunoSEQ multiplex PCR; TCRdb holds only in-frame clones, not every one. V and J calls and clone size follow that table, whereas D and trimming were derived from the DNA. The table records some 150,000 clones, approximately 85% of them present only once. The germline gives CDR1 SGHAT, CDR2 FQNNGV. The CDR3 has 14 residues. The germline V and J ends were trimmed by 1 base and 1 base, with 8 bases remaining between them. As to this clone: Its antigen is undetermined.

The donors (healthy individuals) were bone marrow donors. The source of this sequence is a middle-aged man in good health and CMV-seropositive. The material sequenced was PBMCs. The J gene is TRBJ2-7, the V gene TRBV11-2; no clear D. CDR3 in amino acids: CASSLVALSYEQYF. Here the CDR3 DNA reads TGTGCCAGCAGCTTAGTGGCCCTTTCCTACGAGCAGTACTTC.